Here is one T cell receptor (beta chain) with its context. What antigen it recognizes has not been identified. Nothing much larger sits one base from this clone, and base qualities are not available. The record originates from a study of cytomegalovirus exposure and HLA in healthy donors (dated by TCRdb to 2016 to 2017). Background on the whole study: An earlier analysis of some 550 of the donors reported approximately 300 Gb of sequence data and some 120 million unique TCR beta sequences from about 200 million T cells. Among about 390 genotyped donors of the cohort, an average of approximately 240,000 unique TCR beta nucleotide sequences were sequenced per donor, roughly 18% of them non-productive. A later genetic analysis took genome-wide SNP genotypes for about three fifths of the roughly 670 donors and used that subset as a discovery cohort. To study patterns of TCR occurrence, a later analysis re-analyzed previously published TCR beta repertoires from hundreds of donors and added high-resolution HLA genotyping. Four or five DR-DQ haplotypes were handled as single units for association and clustering because linkage in the cohort was strong. An early release covering just under 650 HLA-typed donors comprised 250 to 350 gigabases of sequencing data and around 85 million unique TCR sequences. Using immunosequencing, the study profiled T cell repertoires from approximately 700 subjects and related those repertoires to cytomegalovirus serostatus. Donor age, sex, ethnicity and CMV serostatus were compiled alongside the repertoire data. Both class I and class II loci were covered by HLA typing, at four-digit resolution. All discovery cohort repertoires had been generated on a single sequencing platform. Rather than drawing on any new phenotypic data, the later analysis identified candidate immune exposures from TCR beta sequences and the way those sequences occurred across donors. To predict cytomegalovirus infection status, the study brought together high-throughput TCR immunosequencing, statistical association of individual TCRs with disease status, and machine learning. To decide whether each TCR beta V gene segment behaved as functional or pseudogenic, an earlier analysis of approximately 600 of the donors relied on high-throughput TCR beta sequencing. Of the roughly 410 genotyped donors, 80% to 90% were placed in the genetic ancestry cluster associated with self-reported Caucasian donors. The study aimed to test whether cataloging public T cell receptors could reveal signatures of past pathogen exposure. Typing coverage varied by locus: roughly 620-640 donors for A, B, C, DRB1 and DQB1; some 520 for DQA1; around 610 for DPA1; more than 450 for DPB1. Along with the approximately 700-subject first cohort, a separate validation cohort of over a hundred different subjects was used. Points the paper makes about the study in general: This cohort had only TCR beta chains sequenced, and the lack of alpha or paired-chain data limited which features could be detected. Most TCR sequences were seen in very few donors, while some public TCRs were found in many individuals. Seventeen rarely observed V segments, including chromosome 9 orphons, were excluded from the earlier analysis of about 610 of the donors because counts were too low. According to a later analysis, parvovirus B19, influenza, CMV and Epstein-Barr virus appeared linked to several top co-occurrence clusters. When HLA alleles, especially DR and DQ, strongly co-occurred, attributing TCR associations to individual alleles was difficult. The authors suggested that the approach could potentially be extended to other disease states and immunological phenotypes. In a later analysis, HLA-associated TCR beta chains showed more clonal expansion and lower generation probabilities than non-associated chains that were equally common. Linkage disequilibrium might explain the correlated functional status among segregating V segments, but an unknown experimental factor could not be ruled out. A cluster of highly shared sequence variants was judged likely to be a technical artifact of the sequencing pipeline. CMV serostatus was the only immune exposure information available for the cohort. Broadly in line with IMGT annotations, most TCR beta V segments showed up in productive rearrangements about 90% or about 30% of the time in an earlier analysis of 587 of the donors. Because some donors lacked HLA typing at each locus, the association tests relied only on the typed subset. Cytomegalovirus status was reported to be diagnosed by the classifier with high specificity and sensitivity in both the original and validation cohorts. Sequencing depth was assumed to be roughly uniform across donors in the presence/absence analyses, though that assumption may not hold. In a later analysis, the rate of TCR association differed among HLA loci, with DRB1 alleles having the most associated TCRs and HLA-C alleles having the fewest. A later analysis associated 16,951 TCR beta sequences with specific HLA alleles at a false discovery rate of 0.05. In the study, around 150 TCR beta chains were listed as associated with cytomegalovirus. A further reported finding was that TCR beta sequences accurately predicted the HLA-A and HLA-B alleles for most subjects in the first cohort. A later genetic analysis associated a missense DCLRE1C variant with V-gene and J-gene trimming of TCR beta chains, and an independent cohort replicated the association. A later analysis found that most CMV-associated TCR beta chains appeared HLA-restricted, with HLA associations seemingly driven largely by CMV exposure. In vitro tests confirmed that three of the cytomegalovirus-associated TCR beta chains recognize cytomegalovirus antigens. A later genetic analysis reported fewer N-insertions in productive TCRs among donors in an Asian-associated ancestry cluster than the roughly 620-donor mean.

Libraries were constructed by the immunoSEQ multiplex PCR assay. A mixture of 60 forward primers for TCR Vbeta segments and 13 reverse primers for TCR Jbeta segments was used in the multiplex PCR. Amplification of the CDR3 region of rearranged TCR beta genes was performed with a multiplex PCR assay on genomic DNA. On the Illumina HiSeq System, the amplified TCR beta libraries were sequenced as 87-base-pair reads. Per the authors' processing: A later analysis counted approximately 76 million unique TCR beta chains across the 640 or so repertoires, and approximately 11 million of these chains were shared by at least two donors. To remove PCR and sequencing errors, raw reads were error-corrected and collapsed into unique sequences using a nearest-neighbor algorithm that merged closely related sequences. Alignment of CDR3 sequences to IMGT reference sequences was used to assign V, D and J gene segments. For a sequence to be retained, a match of at least six nucleotides was required to both a V gene segment and a J gene segment. Rearrangements were classified as productive when the CDR3 lacked stop codons and remained in frame with V and J, and all other rearrangements were classified as non-productive. CDR3 was defined by IMGT convention, running from the second conserved V-encoded cysteine to the conserved J-encoded phenylalanine. In an earlier analysis of more than 550 of the donors, sequences lacking an unambiguous match to a single V gene segment were excluded. An earlier analysis of several hundred of the donors classified V segments as functional when productive rearrangements were above 56.7% and as segregating when the standard deviation between donors was above 5%. A statistical classification framework was built to diagnose cytomegalovirus status from the catalog of TCR beta chain sequences. In a later analysis, V and J genes were assigned by comparing TCR nucleotide sequences against IMGT/GENE-DB human TR gene sequences. Using the TCRdist pipeline, a later analysis assigned CDR3 sequences along with most-parsimonious VDJ recombination scenarios. In a later analysis, each TCR beta chain was defined by its CDR3 amino acid sequence together with its V-gene family, and reads lacking a unique V-gene family were excluded. In a later analysis, some 600 highly shared, low-generation-probability nucleotide sequences were removed to address suspected cross-contamination and a sequencing artifact. For each public chain, a later analysis derived a clonal expansion index from normalized ranks of inferred template counts within each repertoire. In a later analysis, generation probabilities were computed using a VDJ recombination model fitted to out-of-frame rearrangements, and the results were checked against IGoR. In a later analysis, TCR-TCR, TCR-HLA and TCR-CMV co-occurrence was scored with hypergeometric tests, and a repertoire-size bias correction was applied to TCR pairs. A later analysis estimated false discovery rates by permuting HLA or CMV assignments 20 times. In a later analysis, co-occurring TCRs were grouped using DBSCAN, and TCRdist sequence similarity was added for clustering within HLA-allele-positive subsets. Repertoires with fewer than 30,000 or more than 120,000 public chains were left out of co-occurrence clustering, as were four to six repertoires with anomalous nucleotide sharing. TCRdb took this table from immuneACCESS and kept in-frame rearrangements with V and J called. Such tables lack part of the clones; where checked against another copy, unresolved V genes explain under half of the gap, and the rest is unexplained. V, J and clone size reflect that table, while D and trimming were determined from the DNA. In this sample the table shows approximately 97,000 clones, about four fifths of which occur a single time. The ten largest account for under 5.5% of the sample.

The cohort was made up of roughly 670 healthy bone marrow donors. Cohort members were all nominally healthy when sampled, although unrecorded immune exposures were likely present. The donor tested CMV seropositive and was one of the 289 seropositive cohort members. Each donor provided a peripheral blood sample, and peripheral blood mononuclear cells were used for TCR beta sequencing. The Qiagen DNeasy Blood Extraction Kit was used to extract genomic DNA from the blood cell samples. This TCR came from a middle-aged man in good health and CMV-seropositive. The sequencing sample was made of PBMCs.

The nucleotide sequence reads TGTGCCAGCAGCCTAGGACTAGCGGGAATCACAGATACGCAGTATTTT. This yields the protein CASSLGLAGITDTQYF. The chain uses TRBV9 and TRBJ2-3; 12 junctional bases match TRBD2. CDR1 and CDR2 are read off the germline V gene as SGDLS and YYNGEE. The CDR3 holds 16 amino acids from the cysteine to the phenylalanine. Only CDR3 DNA remains: 48 bases, in frame from the first base. V is trimmed back by 4 bases and J by 2 bases, and the junction contains 5 bases that no gene match accounts for.